This is a list of T cell receptor beta chains from one sample in a study of post-analysis software for immune sequencing data. TCRdb re-called the PCR reads with MiXCR, one entry per CDR3 protein. The data contain some 890,000 distinct CDR3 sequences, approximately 50% of them singletons. The sample taken for sequencing was blood. These receptors originate from a girl between 10 and 17 years old with multiple sclerosis. CDR3s include the opening cysteine and the closing phenylalanine or tryptophan. A D gene is named only where the DNA matches it firmly. Rows may omit the clone size; those that give it use once, few, many or a size class.

>TRBJ2-7|TRBD1|.|TRBV25-1
TGTGCCAGCAGTGAATTCGGACAGGGGGCGCGCTACGAGCAGTACTTC
CASSEFGQGARYEQYF
>TRBJ2-3|.|.|TRBV7-3
TGTGCCAGCAGCTTAACCCCCGGGGTGGCAGATACGCAGTATTTT
CASSLTPGVADTQYF
>TRBJ2-3|TRBD2|.|TRBV20-1
TGCAGTGCCAGGACCCGCGGGGGGTGGGGAGATACGCAGTATTTT
CSARTRGGWGDTQYF
>TRBJ2-7|.|.|TRBV10-3
TGTGCCATCAGTGCTCTTCGGGGCGGAAGCTCCTACGAGCAGTACTTC
CAISALRGGSSYEQYF
>TRBJ2-1|TRBD2|.|TRBV3-1
TGTGCCAGCAGTCACACCCTAGCGGGGGAGACCAATGAGCAGTTCTTC
CASSHTLAGETNEQFF
>TRBJ2-2|TRBD2|.|TRBV9
TGTGCCAGCAGCAACGGGACTAGCGGTGACACGGGCACCGGGGAGCTGTTTTTT
CASSNGTSGDTGTGELFF
>TRBJ2-7|TRBD1|few|TRBV3-1
TGTGCCAGCAGCCAACGACAGGGCACAACCTACGAGCAGTACTTC
CASSQRQGTTYEQYF
>TRBJ1-2|TRBD1|.|TRBV5-1
TGCGCCAGCAGCTTGGCCGACTACAGGGGGCTAGGTGGCTACACCTTC
CASSLADYRGLGGYTF
>TRBJ2-5|TRBD2|.|TRBV15
TGTGCCACCAGCCCAGGGAGCGGGAAAGAGACCCAGTACTTC
CATSPGSGKETQYF
>TRBJ2-1|TRBD2|.|TRBV19
TGTGCCAGTAGTATCATTAGCGGGACTGGCAATGAGCAGTTCTTC
CASSIISGTGNEQFF
>TRBJ2-7|.|few|TRBV5-6
TGTGCCAGCAGGCGGGGGCGGAACGAGCAGTACTTC
CASRRGRNEQYF
>TRBJ1-2|.|.|TRBV7-2
TGTGCCAGCAGCGAAGCCGGGACAACGGGCTATGGCTACACCTTC
CASSEAGTTGYGYTF
>TRBJ2-3|TRBD2|.|TRBV20-1
TGCAGTGCTAGAGAAAGTTGGGGCGGGAGGGCCACAGATACGCAGTATTTT
CSARESWGGRATDTQYF
>TRBJ2-1|TRBD1|.|TRBV25-1
TGTGCCAGCAACCACAGGGGGTATAATGAGCAGTTCTTC
CASNHRGYNEQFF
>TRBJ2-1|TRBD2|.|TRBV20-1
TGCAGTGCTAAGGGACTAGCCGCTGAGCAGTTCTTC
CSAKGLAAEQFF
>TRBJ2-1|TRBD2|.|TRBV3-1
TGTGCCAGCAGCCAAGTCCCGACTAGCGGGAGGATGAATGAGCAGTTCTTC
CASSQVPTSGRMNEQFF
>TRBJ1-1|.|.|TRBV5-1
TGCGCCAGCAGCCCCGACAGCCACATCGAAGCTTTCTTT
CASSPDSHIEAFF
>TRBJ2-5|TRBD1|.|TRBV20-1
TGCAGTGCTGGGAGGACAGGGGGCTTGGAGACCCAGTACTTC
CSAGRTGGLETQYF
>TRBJ2-1|.|once|TRBV20-1
TGCAGTGGAACCAGGGGGAGGGCAGAGGATGAGCAGTTCTTC
CSGTRGRAEDEQFF
>TRBJ1-2|.|.|TRBV21-1
TGTGCCAGCAGCAAAAACGCAGGGGTGGCTGAACGCGGCTACACCTTC
CASSKNAGVAERGYTF
>TRBJ2-1|.|few|TRBV6-6
TGTGCCAGCACCCGGGATAGCAGCTACAATGAGCAGTTCTTC
CASTRDSSYNEQFF
>TRBJ2-3|TRBD1|.|TRBV7-2
TGTGCCAGCAGCTTCGGGACAGGATCCACAGATACGCAGTATTTT
CASSFGTGSTDTQYF
>TRBJ2-4|TRBD2|.|TRBV5-1
TGCGCCAGCAGCTTGACAGCTAGCGGGACGTCCAGCAAAAACATTCAGTACTTC
CASSLTASGTSSKNIQYF
>TRBJ2-7|.|.|TRBV5-1
TGCGCCAGCAGCTTGTCTCTCCGCGGTGGACAGCTCTACGAGCAGTACTTC
CASSLSLRGGQLYEQYF
>TRBJ1-5|.|.|TRBV6-1
TGTGCCAGCAGTGAAGGGGCCAATCAGCCCCAGCATTTT
CASSEGANQPQHF
>TRBJ2-7|.|.|TRBV5-4
TGTGCCAGCAGCCTGGGCCACACGGGACAAGTCTCCGAGCAGTACTTC
CASSLGHTGQVSEQYF
>TRBJ1-1|TRBD1|.|TRBV6-1
TGTGCCAGCATTCGGACAGGCGCGAACACTGAAGCTTTCTTT
CASIRTGANTEAFF
>TRBJ2-1|TRBD2|.|TRBV20-1
TGCAGTGCTAGCCAGCGGGAGACCTACAATGAGCAGTTCTTC
CSASQRETYNEQFF
>TRBJ2-1|.|few|TRBV12-3/TRBV12-4
TGTGCCAGCAGCATACTAGGGGGTAGTAATGAGCAGTTCTTC
CASSILGGSNEQFF